These 21 T cell receptor beta chains share one sample of origin, sequenced in a study of shared clonotypes between healthy human individuals. The protocol was immunoSEQ multiplex PCR, while the TCRdb copy is restricted to in-frame clones and leaves out a portion. Seen here are 2 million or so clones, around 96% observed once, and the top ten hold about 1.1%. Terminally differentiated effector memory CD45RA+ cells were excluded by CCR7 positive selection of CD45RO-negative cells. The sequencing sample was made of naive CD8+ T cells sorted from blood. The receptors originated from a man aged 18 to 30 in good health.

V usage is TRBV5-1 and J usage is TRBJ2-3, with 9 bases aligning to TRBD2. Germline trimming cut 1 base from V and 2 bases from J; bases unmatched to any gene: 8. The CDR3 has 17 residues. Looked up from germline, CDR1 is SGHRS and CDR2 is YFSETQ. CDR3 coding DNA: TGCGCCAGCAGCTTGAGTGGTAGCGGGGGAAACACAGATACGCAGTATTTT. It yields the protein CASSLSGSGGNTDTQYF.

The rearrangement joins TRBV7-9 to TRBJ2-5; D ambiguous. The V end was cut by 7 bases, the J end by 6 bases, with 15 bases between. CDR1 and CDR2 from the germline V gene are SEHNR and FQNEAQ (reference sequence). The length of the CDR3 is 13 residues. The chain's CDR3 is CASNPRLSKTQYF. The DNA for the CDR3 is TGTGCCAGCAACCCACGCCTTTCGAAGACCCAGTACTTC.

The chain carries TRBV19 and TRBJ2-1; no clear D gene. This CDR3 region has 13 residues. Deletions cut 2 bases from V and 6 bases from J, with 8 bases between. CDR1 LNHDA and CDR2 SQIVND come from the germline V gene (reference sequence). This CDR3 reads CASSIYPSNEQFF. The CDR3 nucleotides read TGTGCCAGTAGTATATACCCCTCCAATGAGCAGTTCTTC.

This rearrangement joins TRBV30 to TRBJ2-7; 9 bases match TRBD2. From germline, CDR1 is GTSNPN and CDR2 SVGIG (reference sequence). The CDR3 sequence is 15 residues long. The ends lost 0 bases at V and 5 bases at J; junction bases unmatched: 8. The CDR3 is CAWSVLAGGLNEQYF. The CDR3 DNA reads as TGTGCCTGGAGTGTACTGGCGGGAGGGCTTAACGAGCAGTACTTC. Together with reference TRBV30 and TRBJ2-7, the CDR3 gives the full variable domain: SQTIHQWPATLVQPVGSPLSLECTVEGTSNPNLYWYRQAAGRGLQLLFYSVGIGQISSEVPQNLSASRPQDRQFILSSKKLLLSDSGFYLCAWSVLAGGLNEQYFGPGTRLTVT.

As concerns this clone: This specimen includes other DNA sequences encoding the same CDR3. The genes are TRBV28 and TRBJ2-2; perhaps TRBD1 as D (6 bases). The CDR3 is 14 amino acids. V shed 2 bases and J shed 3 bases, with 7 bases lying between them. CDR1 and CDR2 from the germline V gene are MDHEN and SYDVKM. CDR3 region: CASSLQGHTGELFF. The CDR3, as DNA: TGTGCCAGCAGTTTACAGGGGCACACCGGGGAGCTGTTTTTT.

The V call is TRBV6-5, the J call TRBJ2-3; D might be TRBD2 (6 bases). Trimming removed 6 bases at V and 5 bases at J, with 12 bases between. Germline V gene data show CDR1 as MNHEY and CDR2 as SVGAGI. The CDR3 extends over 13 amino acids. The CDR3 coding sequence is TGTGCCAGCAGCGTAGCCGGGGGAGATACGCAGTATTTT. This gives the protein CASSVAGGDTQYF.

The chain carries TRBV5-1 and TRBJ1-1; 8 bases match TRBD1. V gave up 4 bases and J gave up 6 bases; unmatched junction bases: 11. CDR3 length: 15 amino acids. CDR1 is SGHRS and CDR2 is YFSETQ in the germline V gene. Written as DNA, the CDR3 is TGCGCCAGCAGCCCCAAGGACAGGGCGTCAGCTGAAGCTTTCTTT. Amino acids: CASSPKDRASAEAFF.

CDR3 region: CAIRGAGDNEQFF. CDR3 nucleotide sequence: TGTGCCATCCGGGGAGCGGGAGACAATGAGCAGTTCTTC. The chain recombines TRBV10-3 with TRBJ2-1, with 8 positions matching TRBD2. CDR1 and CDR2 from the germline V gene are ENHRY and SYGVKD. J lost 5 bases, V lost 8 bases, and 5 bases had no gene match. The CDR3 consists of 13 residues.

J is TRBJ2-3 and V is TRBV6-4; 15 bases are a match to TRBD2. The V and J ends lost 2 bases and 6 bases, in that order; junction bases with no gene match: 3. The germline gives CDR1 MRHNA, CDR2 SNTAGT. The CDR3 consists of 16 residues. The DNA of the CDR3 is TGTGCCAGCAGTGACCGGACTAGCGGGAGGGCGGATACGCAGTATTTT. Translation: CASSDRTSGRADTQYF.

This clone appeared a single time. The gene calls are TRBV27 and TRBJ1-1; TRBD1 matches at 7 bases. This CDR3 has 14 amino acids. The V segment lost 3 bases and the J segment 10 bases; nucleotides outside the gene matches: 11. Germline loops: CDR1 MNHEY, CDR2 SMNVEV (reference sequence). This CDR3 reads CASSFNSPQGGAFF. CDR3 in DNA: TGTGCCAGCAGTTTTAACAGTCCCCAGGGGGGAGCTTTCTTT.

CDR3 DNA sequence: TGTGCCAGCAGCCAAGGCCGCTACGAGCAGTACTTC. Amino acid sequence: CASSQGRYEQYF. The chain uses TRBV7-9 and TRBJ2-7; D uncertain. The CDR3 sequence is 12 residues long. V lost 5 bases and J lost 3, with 8 bases in between. CDR1 and CDR2 (germline): SEHNR, FQNEAQ (reference sequence).

This clone was observed once. V gene TRBV7-9 combines with J gene TRBJ1-2; TRBD1 matches 7 bases. This CDR3 is 15 amino acids long. The ends lost 4 bases at V and 0 bases at J; junction bases unmatched: 5. Germline V gene sequence: CDR1 SEHNR, CDR2 FQNEAQ (reference sequence). The CDR3 DNA sequence: TGTGCCAGCAGCTCGCCGGGACAGACTAACTATGGCTACACCTTC. Its protein product is CASSSPGQTNYGYTF.

In DNA form, the CDR3 reads TGCAGCGTTGTAGGGGGGGCCGCAGATACGCAGTATTTT. Translated, it gives CSVVGGAADTQYF. The chain carries TRBV29-1 and TRBJ2-3; TRBD2 is a possible D gene (7 bases). Germline V lookup: CDR1 SQVTM, CDR2 ANQGSEA. This CDR3 is built from 13 residues. V dropped 4 bases and J dropped 4 bases, with 12 bases sitting between them.

The chain is built from TRBV6-6 and TRBJ2-3; D possibly corresponds to TRBD2 (5 bases). The CDR3 has 14 residues. Per the germline V gene, CDR1 is MNHNY and CDR2 is SVGAGI (reference sequence). V was cut by 4 bases and J by 4 bases, with 12 bases left in between. This chain's CDR3 is CASSSGVNADTQYF. The CDR3 DNA reads as TGTGCCAGCAGTTCCGGGGTTAACGCAGATACGCAGTATTTT.

This clone has only one observation. V and J are TRBV6-5 and TRBJ1-1; D call uncertain. V lost 0 bases and J 6 bases, leaving 14 bases between the germline ends. Germline V gives CDR1 MNHEY, CDR2 SVGAGI. There are 15 residues in the CDR3. DNA for the CDR3: TGTGCCAGCAGTTACTCGAACTCAATCGGGGCTGAAGCTTTCTTT. It encodes CASSYSNSIGAEAFF.

The V and J genes are TRBV7-6 and TRBJ2-3; 9 positions match TRBD1. This CDR3 region has 18 residues. Germline V CDR1 and CDR2: SGHVS, FNYEAQ. Unmatched junction bases numbered 16, after V lost 5 bases and J lost 4 bases. The DNA of the CDR3 is TGTGCCAGCAGCGCCGGGACAGGGTTGCCGGGGCGTGCAGATACGCAGTATTTT. This gives the protein CASSAGTGLPGRADTQYF.

Note on this clone: Other DNA sequences within the sample encode an identical CDR3. In DNA form, the CDR3 reads TGTGCCAGCAGCCCCAGCTCCTACGAGCAGTACTTC. This codes for CASSPSSYEQYF. The genes are TRBV6-1 and TRBJ2-7; D gene unclear. Germline assignment: CDR1 MNHNS and CDR2 SASEGT. The CDR3 length is 12 residues. V lost 6 bases, J lost 0 bases, and 6 bases lay in between.

V gene TRBV7-6 combines with J gene TRBJ2-1, with TRBD2 matching 13 bases. Germline values: CDR1 SGHVS, CDR2 FNYEAQ. V was clipped by 4 bases and J by 6 bases; unmatched bases: 9. CDR3 size: 17 residues. In DNA, the CDR3 is TGTGCCAGCAGCTGGACTAGCGGGAGTGCGAAATCCAATGAGCAGTTCTTC. It is translated as CASSWTSGSAKSNEQFF.

The V gene is TRBV19, the J gene TRBJ2-7; 7 bases fit TRBD1. Germline V gene sequence: CDR1 LNHDA, CDR2 SQIVND (reference sequence). Trimming removed 6 bases from V and 2 bases from J; junction bases left unmatched: 7. This CDR3 spans 14 amino acids. In nucleotides, the CDR3 is TGTGCCAGTAGGACCTCGACAGGGACCTACGAGCAGTACTTC. Translation gives CASRTSTGTYEQYF. The whole variable domain, filled in from reference TRBV19 and TRBJ2-7, reads DGGITQSPKYLFRKEGQNVTLSCEQNLNHDAMYWYRQDPGQGLRLIYYSQIVNDFQKGDIAEGYSVSREKKESFPLTVTSAQKNPTAFYLCASRTSTGTYEQYFGPGTRLTVT.

In this sample, this clone turned up once. CDR3 region: CASSEDPSGPEQYF. In nucleotides, the CDR3 is TGTGCCAGCAGTGAAGACCCCAGTGGCCCGGAGCAGTACTTC. This chain connects TRBV6-1 to TRBJ2-7; D is undetermined. The CDR3 sequence is 14 residues long. V was cut by 1 base and J by 7 bases, with 14 bases left in between. The germline gives CDR1 MNHNS, CDR2 SASEGT.

This clone has a single count. This chain links TRBV10-1 with TRBJ2-1; unclear D gene. V gave up 1 base and J gave up 7 bases, with 11 bases separating them. Per the germline V gene, CDR1 is WNHNN and CDR2 is SYGVQD (reference sequence). This CDR3 has 14 amino acids. The CDR3 DNA follows: TGCGCCAGCAGTGAGTGGGAAGGTCATAATGAGCAGTTCTTC. Translation: CASSEWEGHNEQFF.